This T cell receptor (beta chain) was identified in a study of CD8+CD57+ T cells in acquired aplastic anemia (dated by TCRdb to 2017 to 2018). Turning to the overall study: DNA extracted from sorted CD4+ and CD8+ cells had a mean of roughly 3.4 ug, with a range of roughly 0.17 to 27.4 ug. Mean read counts for healthy donor samples were around 10 million for CD4+ cells and 11.0 million for CD8+ cells. Broad study findings and their caveats: Roughly 30 CD8+ CDR3 sequences were shared between patients and controls but appeared highly expressed in patients and within their immunodominant clones. No significant difference in CD8+ Simpson's diversity was found between patients and healthy controls (P=0.060).

The study deep-sequenced TCR repertoires of sorted CD4+ and CD8+ blood T cells from severe aplastic anemia patients and healthy subjects. Ficoll-Paque density gradient centrifugation was used to isolate peripheral blood mononuclear cells. CD4+ and CD8+ T cells were sorted by FACS or magnetic beads before DNA extraction. Profiling of TCR beta VDJ combinations and CDR3 sequences used genomic DNA as the template. An Illumina HiSeq 2000 was used for TCR repertoire sequencing. As for the authors' bioinformatics: Repertoire assessment relied on Simpson's diversity index, CDR3 size and DJ length profiles, and TRBV/TRBJ rearrangement plots. The immunodominant clone was defined as the most abundant DNA sequence in deep sequencing data. CDR3 amino acid sequences were screened for sharing across subjects and were compared with published repertoires and the VDJdb database. TCRdb cleaned the public reads at Q25 with fastp, built clones with MiXCR and kept in-frame beta chains. All rows with the same CDR3 protein become a single entry with the most common DNA and genes. The V and J calls reflect TCRdb's pipeline rather than the authors' work. The sample table records 130,000 or so distinct CDR3 sequences; 41% of these occur just once. 8% to 8.5% of the sample is taken by the ten largest.

Relative to germline, V is 9 bases shorter and J is 2 bases shorter, with 11 bases between their ends. CDR1 LNHDA and CDR2 SQIVND are derived from the germline V gene (reference sequence). The CDR3 numbers 13 residues from cysteine through phenylalanine. Only CDR3 DNA remains: 39 bases, in frame from the first base. This clonotype was picked up many times. This receptor's antigen is unknown. Base qualities were left out, and no much larger clone turns up one base away. This receptor was obtained from a human donor in good health, serving as a control. Recombination joined TRBV19 with TRBJ2-1, with TRBD2 as a weak D call on 5 bases. Sample: sorted CD4+, CD8+, or CD8+CD57+ T cells (not recorded which) from PBMCs. The CDR3 here reads CASKAEPYNEQFF. The nucleotide sequence is given as TGTGCCAGCAAAGCGGAACCCTACAATGAGCAGTTCTTC.